These 4 T cell receptor beta chains were sequenced from one sample in a study of glioma-infiltrating T cells. TCR alpha and beta CDR3 regions were amplified from RNA using iRepertoire nested multiplex PCR. Using its own MiXCR run on the multiplex PCR reads, TCRdb lists one record per CDR3 protein. The sample lists around 350,000 distinct CDR3 sequences, around 38% occurring once. The sequenced sample consisted of glioma tissue, nonneoplastic brain tissue, or PBMCs (not recorded which). The receptor set was obtained from a human donor with low-grade glioma or glioblastoma, undergoing nonglioma brain surgery, or in good health (not recorded which).

In regard to this clonotype: This may stem from a read error, because a much larger clone lies one nucleotide away. The chain recombines TRBV10-3 with TRBJ2-5, with 7 bases fitting TRBD1. With V trimmed by 0 bases and J by 2 bases, 9 bases remained unmatched. Per the germline V gene, CDR1 is ENHRY and CDR2 is SYGVKD. The CDR3 is 17 residues long. The DNA for the CDR3 is TGTGCCATCAGTGAGTCCTGGGCAGGGGGATGGCAAGAGACCCAGTACTTC. It is translated as CAISESWAGGWQETQYF.

This clonotype has a count of ten or more. V and J are TRBV28 and TRBJ2-7; the match to TRBD1 covers 9 bases. CDR1 is MDHEN and CDR2 is SYDVKM in the germline V gene. The CDR3 length is 13 residues. The ends lost 6 bases at V and 5 bases at J; junction bases unmatched: 5. The DNA for the CDR3 is TGTGCCAGCAGACCACAGGGGGCCCACGAGCAGTACTTC. This codes for CASRPQGAHEQYF.

This clonotype was recorded a few times. This rearrangement joins TRBV28 to TRBJ1-2; a weak D match, TRBD1 (6 bases). There are 16 residues in the CDR3. V lost 1 base to trimming and J lost 4 bases, with 16 bases between them. Per germline, CDR1 MDHEN and CDR2 SYDVKM. DNA for the CDR3: TGTGCCAGCAGTTTATCAAGGGACAAAACACGCTATGGCTACACCTTC. Translation gives CASSLSRDKTRYGYTF.

This chain connects TRBV6-1 to TRBJ2-7, with 9 bases aligning to TRBD1. The germline CDR1 and CDR2 sequences are MNHNS and SASEGT. The CDR3 totals 14 residues. J was trimmed by 7 bases and V by 6 bases; bases with no gene match: 10. The CDR3 loop reads CASSGTGQGKEQYF. In nucleotides, the CDR3 is TGTGCCAGCAGCGGGACTGGACAGGGGAAAGAGCAGTACTTC.